This T cell receptor (beta chain) comes out of a study of cytomegalovirus exposure and HLA in healthy donors. Study in general: Earlier results showed approximately 110 million unique TCR beta sequences derived from around 170 million T cells.

CDR1 and CDR2 (germline): MNHEY, SVGAGI. With V trimmed by 2 bases and J by 4 bases, 0 bases remained unmatched. The CDR3 is 14 amino acids. General study results and limits: In a later analysis, productive TCRs from donors in an Asian-associated ancestry cluster reportedly carried fewer N-insertions than the cohort mean.

A note on this clone: Its antigen is unidentified.

Both 60 Vbeta primers and 13 Jbeta primers went into the PCR. TCRdb keeps only in-frame clones here, not all; method: immunoSEQ multiplex PCR. The sample records some 150,000 clones, roughly three quarters being singletons. The chain employs TRBV6-5 and TRBJ1-2; 11 nucleotides align to TRBD1. The sequence came from a woman aged 35 to 49 in good health and CMV-seropositive. Sequencing input: PBMCs. For the CDR3, the DNA is TGTGCCAGCAGTTACGGGACAGGGGGCTATGGCTACACCTTC. As protein: CASSYGTGGYGYTF.